This T cell receptor beta chain was recovered during a study of cytomegalovirus exposure and HLA in healthy donors. It was with 60 Vbeta and 13 Jbeta primers that the PCR ran. Original processing methods: In a later analysis, some 11 million of tens of millions of unique beta chains occurred in at least two donors. TCRdb keeps only in-frame clones here, not all; method: immunoSEQ multiplex PCR. That table supplies the V and J calls and clone size; D and trimming were determined from the DNA. The table includes 120,000 to 150,000 clones, about 72% detected once. Study-level results: The HLA-A and HLA-B alleles of most subjects were reportedly predicted accurately from TCR beta sequences. Testing in vitro showed a few CMV-associated chains specific for CMV antigens.

In regard to this clone: Its antigen is currently unknown.

Germline V gene data show CDR1 as MNHEY and CDR2 as SVGAGI. The CDR3 consists of 14 residues. V gave up 7 bases and J gave up 10 bases, with 17 bases separating them. V and J are TRBV6-5 and TRBJ1-6; D unresolved. This receptor was obtained from a man aged 60-69 years in good health and CMV-seronegative. The sample taken for sequencing was PBMCs. The CDR3 sequence is CASKLTFDGSPLHF. The CDR3 DNA follows: TGTGCCAGCAAACTAACATTCGATGGGTCACCCCTCCACTTT.